Given below is one T cell receptor (beta chain) in context. Using immunoSEQ multiplex PCR, the repertoire was profiled, and TCRdb retains in-frame clones only, with some absent. The repertoire consists of around 60,000 clones, with around 92% occurring once and the leading ten covering less than 3%. The sample originates from a study of T cell changes during pregnancy in multiple sclerosis. V was cut by 0 bases and J by 6 bases, with 15 bases left in between. Germline V gene sequence: CDR1 ENHRY, CDR2 SYGVKD. The CDR3 has 16 residues. V is TRBV10-3 and J is TRBJ2-1; D may be TRBD2 (6 bases). The sample consisted of peripheral blood, taken in the second trimester of pregnancy. This sequence was found in a female donor in good health, enrolled as a control in a pregnancy study. The DNA of the CDR3 is TGTGCCATCAGTGAGTCTGGGGGGAAAGACGGCAATGAGCAGTTCTTC. This sequence encodes CAISESGGKDGNEQFF.